This TCR beta chain is drawn from a study of cytomegalovirus exposure and HLA in healthy donors (dated by TCRdb to 2015 to 2018). In terms of the full investigation: According to an earlier analysis of several hundred of the donors, some 170 million T cells yielded 100 million or so unique TCR beta sequences and approximately 280 Gb of sequence data. The study combined high-throughput TCR immunosequencing, statistical association of individual TCRs with disease status, and machine learning to predict cytomegalovirus infection status. In an earlier analysis of around 540 of the donors, high-throughput TCR beta sequencing was used to judge whether each TCR beta V gene segment behaved as functional or pseudogenic. Every discovery cohort repertoire had been produced on one sequencing platform. A later analysis re-examined previously published TCR beta repertoires from several hundred donors and added high-resolution HLA genotyping to investigate patterns of TCR occurrence. On average, roughly 240,000 unique TCR beta nucleotide sequences were sequenced per donor among a few hundred genotyped donors of the cohort, with about 17% of those sequences being non-productive. In a later genetic analysis, genome-wide SNP genotypes for about 55% of the 666 donors were used, and that subset was treated as a discovery cohort. The T cell repertoires of 666 subjects were profiled by immunosequencing and related to cytomegalovirus serostatus. The study aimed to test whether cataloging public T cell receptors could reveal signatures of past pathogen exposure. Donor age, sex, ethnicity and CMV serostatus were collected together with the repertoire data. A separate validation cohort of 100 to 150 different subjects was used in addition to the roughly 670-subject first cohort. Class I and class II HLA loci were covered by the typing at four-digit resolution. Roughly 300 gigabases of sequencing data and 70 million to 85 million unique TCR sequences were included in an early release covering about 700 HLA-typed donors. Rather than drawing on any new phenotypic data, the later analysis identified candidate immune exposures from TCR beta sequences and the way those sequences occurred across donors. The number of donors typed differed by locus, with 629-630 for A, B, C, DRB1 and DQB1, around 500 for DQA1, about 610 for DPA1, and some 450 for DPB1. The genetic ancestry cluster associated with self-reported Caucasian donors included 81% of the 350 to 500 genotyped donors. Roughly 5 DR-DQ haplotypes were handled as single units for association and clustering, since linkage in the cohort was strong.

Via the germline V gene, CDR1 is KGHSH and CDR2 LQKENI. Including the terminal cysteine and phenylalanine, the CDR3 comprises 13 residues. The CDR3 DNA has 39 bases and is translated from base 1. V drops 6 bases and J drops 8 bases, leaving 14 bases in between. Library method: the immunoSEQ multiplex PCR assay. The multiplex PCR relied on a mix of 60 forward primers for TCR Vbeta segments and 13 reverse primers for TCR Jbeta segments. Amplification of the CDR3 region of rearranged TCR beta genes was performed with a multiplex PCR assay on genomic DNA. The Illumina HiSeq System was used to sequence the amplified TCR beta libraries as 87-base-pair reads. The original pipeline was this. In a later analysis, some 80 million unique TCR beta chains were counted across the 650 to 750 repertoires, and around 11 million of these chains were shared by at least two donors. A nearest-neighbor algorithm error-corrected the raw reads and collapsed the reads into unique sequences, merging closely related sequences to remove PCR and sequencing errors. To assign V, D and J gene segments, CDR3 sequences were aligned to IMGT reference sequences. For a sequence to be retained, a match of at least six nucleotides was required to both a V gene segment and a J gene segment. Rearrangements were classified as productive when the CDR3 lacked stop codons and remained in frame with V and J, and all other rearrangements were classified as non-productive. CDR3 was defined according to IMGT convention as the region running from the second conserved V-encoded cysteine to the conserved J-encoded phenylalanine. The earlier analysis of approximately 500 of the donors excluded sequences that lacked an unambiguous match to a single V gene segment. In an earlier analysis of roughly 500 of the donors, V segments were called functional above 56.7% productive rearrangements and were called segregating when the between-donor standard deviation exceeded 5%. A statistical classification framework was built for diagnosing cytomegalovirus status from the catalog of TCR beta chain sequences. In a later analysis, V and J genes were assigned by comparing TCR nucleotide sequences against IMGT/GENE-DB human TR gene sequences. A later analysis assigned CDR3 sequences and most-parsimonious VDJ recombination scenarios with the TCRdist pipeline. In a later analysis, each TCR beta chain was defined by its CDR3 amino acid sequence together with its V-gene family, and reads without a unique V-gene family were excluded. To address suspected cross-contamination and a sequencing artifact, a later analysis removed over 500 highly shared, low-generation-probability nucleotide sequences. A later analysis calculated a clonal expansion index for each public chain from normalized within-repertoire ranks of inferred template counts. Generation probabilities in a later analysis came from a VDJ recombination model fitted to out-of-frame rearrangements, and those results were checked against IGoR. In a later analysis, hypergeometric tests were used to score TCR-TCR, TCR-HLA and TCR-CMV co-occurrence, with a repertoire-size bias correction applied to TCR pairs. A later analysis estimated false discovery rates by permuting HLA or CMV assignments 20 times. In a later analysis, co-occurring TCRs were grouped using DBSCAN, with TCRdist sequence similarity added in when clustering inside HLA-allele-positive subsets. Repertoires with fewer than 30,000 or more than 120,000 public chains were left out of co-occurrence clustering, as were about 5 repertoires with anomalous nucleotide sharing. This immuneACCESS table, as held by TCRdb, lists in-frame sequences with V and J called but not all clones. Of the missing ones, under half trace to an unresolved V gene in checked studies; the others have no known cause. That table is the source of V, J and clone size, and D and trimming were worked out from the DNA. The sample table holds 53,000 or so clones. The ten largest clonotypes hold roughly 12% of the sample.

For this clone: What antigen it recognizes has not been identified.

Broader findings and caveats from the paper: The cohort was sequenced for TCR beta chains only, and without alpha or paired-chain data the features that could be detected were limited. Most TCR sequences were seen in very few donors, while some public TCRs were found in many individuals. Because the 87-base-pair reads could not distinguish some IMGT-functional V segments, including TRBV6-2 and TRBV6-3, those segments were excluded. A group of highly shared sequence variants was considered likely to be a technical artifact of the sequencing pipeline. A later analysis found that TCR association rates varied across HLA loci, with DRB1 alleles showing the most associated TCRs and HLA-C alleles the fewest. At a false discovery rate of 0.05, a later analysis linked some 17,000 TCR beta sequences to specific HLA alleles. An association between a missense DCLRE1C variant and V-gene and J-gene trimming of TCR beta chains was found in a later genetic analysis and replicated in an independent cohort. The presence/absence analyses assumed that sequencing depth was roughly uniform across donors, and that assumption may not be true. The study gave a list of under 200 TCR beta chains associated with cytomegalovirus. Assigning TCR associations to individual alleles was difficult when HLA alleles, especially DR and DQ, strongly co-occurred. Broadly in line with IMGT annotations, most TCR beta V segments showed up in productive rearrangements about 87% or about 30% of the time in an earlier analysis of roughly 590 of the donors. A few of the identified cytomegalovirus-associated TCR beta chains were confirmed in vitro to be specific for cytomegalovirus antigens. Several of the top co-occurrence clusters appeared to be linked to parvovirus B19, influenza, CMV and Epstein-Barr virus, according to a later analysis. In both the original and validation cohorts, the classifier was reported to diagnose cytomegalovirus status with high specificity and sensitivity. Because counts were too low, seventeen rarely observed V segments, including chromosome 9 orphons, were excluded from the earlier analysis of about 500 of the donors. Because HLA typing was missing for some donors at each locus, association tests included only the typed subset. According to a later analysis, most CMV-associated TCR beta chains appeared to be HLA-restricted, and the HLA associations seemed to be driven largely by CMV exposure. A further reported finding was that TCR beta sequences accurately predicted the HLA-A and HLA-B alleles for most subjects in the first cohort. Linkage disequilibrium might explain the correlated functional status among segregating V segments, but an unknown experimental factor could not be ruled out. A later analysis found that HLA-associated TCR beta chains were more clonally expanded and had lower generation probabilities than equally common non-associated chains. According to the authors, the approach could potentially be generalized to other disease states and immunological phenotypes. A later genetic analysis reported fewer N-insertions in productive TCRs among donors in an Asian-associated ancestry cluster than the roughly 690-donor mean. Immune exposure information for the cohort was limited to CMV serostatus.

The cohort was made up of several hundred healthy bone marrow donors. At the time of sampling, all cohort members were nominally healthy, though unrecorded immune exposures were likely present. The donor tested CMV seropositive, placing the donor among the 289 seropositive members of the cohort. A peripheral blood sample was collected from each donor, and TCR beta sequencing was performed on peripheral blood mononuclear cells. The Qiagen DNeasy Blood Extraction Kit was used to extract genomic DNA from the blood cell samples. This TCR derives from a man younger than 30 in good health and CMV-seropositive. This sequence uses TRBV18 and TRBJ2-1; tentative D gene TRBD1, with 5 bases matching. The sequenced material came from PBMCs. In nucleotide form, the sequence is TGTGCCAGCTCCACCAGGGAATTCTATGAGCAGTTCTTC. Its translation reads: CASSTREFYEQFF.